The rows below give T cell receptor beta chains drawn from one sample of a study of T cell changes during pregnancy in multiple sclerosis. Using immunoSEQ multiplex PCR, the repertoire was profiled, and TCRdb retains in-frame clones only, with some absent. The top ten clones hold approximately 0.67% of a sample with just under 45,000 clones, more than 90% of them seen once. The sequences come from CD4+ T cells from peripheral blood mononuclear cells, collected in the first trimester of pregnancy. Receptors originate from a female donor with multiple sclerosis, enrolled in a pregnancy study. The CDR3 runs from the conserved cysteine through the conserved F or W. Each record gives: J gene, clone size, D gene, V gene, CDR3 DNA, CDR3 protein. A D gene is named only where the DNA matches it firmly. Expanded clones are given a class, and other clones once, few, many or no size at all.

J gene: TRBJ1-1; clone size: -; D gene: -; V gene: TRBV18; CDR3 DNA: TGTGCCAGCTCAGGACAGCCGAACACTGAAGCTTTCTTT; CDR3 protein: CASSGQPNTEAFF
J gene: TRBJ1-1; clone size: -; D gene: -; V gene: TRBV28; CDR3 DNA: TGTGCCAGCAGTTTACAGGGGAGCAACACTGAAGCTTTCTTT; CDR3 protein: CASSLQGSNTEAFF
J gene: TRBJ2-7; clone size: -; D gene: -; V gene: TRBV9; CDR3 DNA: TGTGCCAGCAGCGTAAGCGGGCAGAGCTACGAGCAGTACTTC; CDR3 protein: CASSVSGQSYEQYF
J gene: TRBJ2-1; clone size: -; D gene: -; V gene: TRBV15; CDR3 DNA: TGTGCCACCAGCAGAGATAGGGGTTACAATGAGCAGTTCTTC; CDR3 protein: CATSRDRGYNEQFF
J gene: TRBJ1-2; clone size: -; D gene: TRBD1; V gene: TRBV6-5; CDR3 DNA: TGTGCCAGCAGTTACCGAGGGACAGGGGGAAACTATGGCTACACCTTC; CDR3 protein: CASSYRGTGGNYGYTF
J gene: TRBJ2-7; clone size: -; D gene: TRBD2; V gene: TRBV7-8; CDR3 DNA: TGTGCCAGCAGCCAAGCGGGAGGGGGGTACGAGCAGTACTTC; CDR3 protein: CASSQAGGGYEQYF
J gene: TRBJ1-4; clone size: -; D gene: -; V gene: TRBV27; CDR3 DNA: TGTGCCAGCAGCCAAACGACAGGACGGCTGGCTAATGAAAAACTGTTTTTT; CDR3 protein: CASSQTTGRLANEKLFF
J gene: TRBJ1-2; clone size: once; D gene: TRBD1; V gene: TRBV28; CDR3 DNA: TGTGCCAGCCCCAGGGGGCGTTTCAACGGCTACACCTTC; CDR3 protein: CASPRGRFNGYTF
J gene: TRBJ2-5; clone size: -; D gene: TRBD2; V gene: TRBV5-6; CDR3 DNA: TGTGCCAGCAGCTTGCTCCTAGCGGGAGGAGGTAATGCAGAGACCCAGTACTTC; CDR3 protein: CASSLLLAGGGNAETQYF
J gene: TRBJ2-3; clone size: few; D gene: -; V gene: TRBV10-3; CDR3 DNA: TGTGCCATCAGTTCGCGACACTCCCTTAGCACAGATACGCAGTATTTT; CDR3 protein: CAISSRHSLSTDTQYF
J gene: TRBJ2-7; clone size: -; D gene: -; V gene: TRBV19; CDR3 DNA: TGTGCCAGCGGACACCCCCTCGAGCAGTACTTC; CDR3 protein: CASGHPLEQYF
J gene: TRBJ2-5; clone size: -; D gene: -; V gene: TRBV5-4; CDR3 DNA: TGTGCCAGCAGCTTGAACAGTCAAGAGACCCAGTACTTC; CDR3 protein: CASSLNSQETQYF
J gene: TRBJ2-5; clone size: -; D gene: -; V gene: TRBV27; CDR3 DNA: TGTGCCAGCAGTTTTTACGGTGGTACCCAGTACTTC; CDR3 protein: CASSFYGGTQYF
J gene: TRBJ2-1; clone size: -; D gene: -; V gene: TRBV28; CDR3 DNA: TGTGCCAGCAGCACGCTTGGCGGGAACAATGAGCAGTTCTTC; CDR3 protein: CASSTLGGNNEQFF
J gene: TRBJ2-3; clone size: -; D gene: -; V gene: TRBV11-2; CDR3 DNA: TGTGCCAGCAGCTTTAATAGCCGGAGCACAGATACGCAGTATTTT; CDR3 protein: CASSFNSRSTDTQYF
J gene: TRBJ2-7; clone size: -; D gene: TRBD1; V gene: TRBV28; CDR3 DNA: TGTGCCAGCAGTTCCGGGACAGCGTTCGTCTACGTGTACTTC; CDR3 protein: CASSSGTAFVYVYF
J gene: TRBJ1-2; clone size: -; D gene: -; V gene: TRBV14; CDR3 DNA: TGTGCCAGCAGCCCCGGACAGCATCGTGGCTACACCTTC; CDR3 protein: CASSPGQHRGYTF
J gene: TRBJ2-1; clone size: few; D gene: TRBD1; V gene: TRBV5-1; CDR3 DNA: TGCGCCAGCAGCCGACCAGGGGGCGATATGAATGAGCAGTTCTTC; CDR3 protein: CASSRPGGDMNEQFF
J gene: TRBJ2-7; clone size: -; D gene: -; V gene: TRBV5-6; CDR3 DNA: TGTGCCAGCACCCACATAGGGGGAAGCTACGAGCAGTACTTC; CDR3 protein: CASTHIGGSYEQYF
J gene: TRBJ2-5; clone size: -; D gene: TRBD2; V gene: TRBV5-6; CDR3 DNA: TGTGCCAGCAGCTTCCCGGCGGGGGTCCAAGAGACCCAGTACTTC; CDR3 protein: CASSFPAGVQETQYF
J gene: TRBJ2-1; clone size: once; D gene: TRBD1; V gene: TRBV7-2; CDR3 DNA: TGTGCCAGCAACCGACAGGGGGCGCGAAACAATGAGCAGTTCTTC; CDR3 protein: CASNRQGARNNEQFF
J gene: TRBJ2-1; clone size: -; D gene: -; V gene: TRBV6-4; CDR3 DNA: TGTGCCAGCAGTGATGAAGCGGGCTCCTACAATGAGCAGTTCTTC; CDR3 protein: CASSDEAGSYNEQFF
J gene: TRBJ1-4; clone size: -; D gene: TRBD1; V gene: TRBV29-1; CDR3 DNA: TGCAGCGTTGCCGAGACAGGGTTTAATGAAAAACTGTTTTTT; CDR3 protein: CSVAETGFNEKLFF
J gene: TRBJ2-3; clone size: -; D gene: TRBD2; V gene: TRBV5-4; CDR3 DNA: TGTGCCAGCAGCGGGCAGACTAGCGGGAGGGCCATCCGCACAGATACGCAGTATTTT; CDR3 protein: CASSGQTSGRAIRTDTQYF
J gene: TRBJ2-1; clone size: -; D gene: TRBD2; V gene: TRBV19; CDR3 DNA: TGTGCCAGTAGTATAGCCATGCTAGCGGGAGGGGTGAATGAGCAGTTCTTC; CDR3 protein: CASSIAMLAGGVNEQFF
J gene: TRBJ1-1; clone size: -; D gene: -; V gene: TRBV19; CDR3 DNA: TGTGCCAGTAGTATGTTCGGGAGGACTGAAGCTTTCTTT; CDR3 protein: CASSMFGRTEAFF
J gene: TRBJ2-1; clone size: -; D gene: -; V gene: TRBV21-1; CDR3 DNA: TGTGCCAGCAGCAAAGCGACAGGGGGGGACGGGAGAGAGGTGGACAATGAGCAGTTCTTC; CDR3 protein: CASSKATGGDGREVDNEQFF
J gene: TRBJ2-3; clone size: -; D gene: TRBD2; V gene: TRBV6-1; CDR3 DNA: TGTGCCAGCAGTGTTCTAGGGGCTAGCGGGAGTAAAGATACGCAGTATTTT; CDR3 protein: CASSVLGASGSKDTQYF
J gene: TRBJ2-7; clone size: -; D gene: TRBD2; V gene: TRBV7-2; CDR3 DNA: TGTGCCAGCAGCTTAAGGACTAGCGGGGGCGAGCAGTACTTC; CDR3 protein: CASSLRTSGGEQYF
J gene: TRBJ2-5; clone size: -; D gene: TRBD1; V gene: TRBV11-1; CDR3 DNA: TGTGCCAGCAGTCAACGGACAGGTCTTCCAGAGACCCAGTACTTC; CDR3 protein: CASSQRTGLPETQYF
J gene: TRBJ1-2; clone size: -; D gene: TRBD1; V gene: TRBV27; CDR3 DNA: TGTGCCAGCAGACTAAGTGACAGGGTTGGTGGCTACACCTTC; CDR3 protein: CASRLSDRVGGYTF
J gene: TRBJ1-5; clone size: -; D gene: -; V gene: TRBV5-5; CDR3 DNA: TGTGCCAGCAGCTTACAGGATGGGCGCCAGCCCCAGCATTTT; CDR3 protein: CASSLQDGRQPQHF
J gene: TRBJ1-2; clone size: -; D gene: TRBD1; V gene: TRBV19; CDR3 DNA: TGTGCCAGTAGCCCACTACAGGGGACTCAATCCTATGGCTACACCTTC; CDR3 protein: CASSPLQGTQSYGYTF
J gene: TRBJ1-5; clone size: few; D gene: -; V gene: TRBV29-1; CDR3 DNA: TGCAGCGTTGGTCAGGGCAATCAGCCCCAGCATTTT; CDR3 protein: CSVGQGNQPQHF
J gene: TRBJ2-1; clone size: -; D gene: TRBD2; V gene: TRBV7-2; CDR3 DNA: TGTGCCAGCAGCTTAGGGAGCGGGAGCATTGAGCAGTTCTTC; CDR3 protein: CASSLGSGSIEQFF
J gene: TRBJ2-1; clone size: -; D gene: TRBD2; V gene: TRBV19; CDR3 DNA: TGTGCCAGTAGGAGGACTAGGATTGATGAGCAGTTCTTC; CDR3 protein: CASRRTRIDEQFF
J gene: TRBJ2-7; clone size: -; D gene: TRBD2; V gene: TRBV6-6; CDR3 DNA: TGTGCCAGCAGTAAGGGGACTAGCTCCTACGAGCAGTACTTC; CDR3 protein: CASSKGTSSYEQYF
J gene: TRBJ2-7; clone size: -; D gene: TRBD1; V gene: TRBV27; CDR3 DNA: TGTGCCAGCAGTTCCTTTGGGACAGGGCTCGAGCAGTACTTC; CDR3 protein: CASSSFGTGLEQYF
J gene: TRBJ2-1; clone size: -; D gene: TRBD2; V gene: TRBV19; CDR3 DNA: TGTGCCAGTAGTATCGGTAGGCTAGCGGGTTACAATGAGCAGTTCTTC; CDR3 protein: CASSIGRLAGYNEQFF
J gene: TRBJ2-5; clone size: -; D gene: TRBD1; V gene: TRBV6-1; CDR3 DNA: TGTGCCAGCAGTGCCCCGACAGGGGACTACTTC; CDR3 protein: CASSAPTGDYF
J gene: TRBJ2-7; clone size: -; D gene: TRBD2; V gene: TRBV7-8; CDR3 DNA: TGTGCCAGCAGCTTAGTCCGACTAGCGGGGATGGGCTCCTACGAGCAGTACTTC; CDR3 protein: CASSLVRLAGMGSYEQYF
J gene: TRBJ1-1; clone size: -; D gene: -; V gene: TRBV7-6; CDR3 DNA: TGTGCCAGCAGCTTAGAGGGGGGGGGAACCAGCTTCACTGAAGCTTTCTTT; CDR3 protein: CASSLEGGGTSFTEAFF
J gene: TRBJ2-3; clone size: few; D gene: -; V gene: TRBV5-1; CDR3 DNA: TGCGCCAGCAGCTTGCCAGGACAGTTACGCACAGATACGCAGTATTTT; CDR3 protein: CASSLPGQLRTDTQYF
J gene: TRBJ1-2; clone size: -; D gene: -; V gene: TRBV29-1; CDR3 DNA: TGCAGCGCTGACCAGGGTGGCTACACCTTC; CDR3 protein: CSADQGGYTF
J gene: TRBJ1-2; clone size: -; D gene: -; V gene: TRBV30; CDR3 DNA: TGTGCCTGGAGTACGGGACAACACTATGGCTACACCTTC; CDR3 protein: CAWSTGQHYGYTF
J gene: TRBJ2-7; clone size: -; D gene: TRBD2; V gene: TRBV6-6; CDR3 DNA: TGTGCCAGCAAAGGGACTAGCGGCTACGAGCAGTACTTC; CDR3 protein: CASKGTSGYEQYF
J gene: TRBJ2-1; clone size: -; D gene: -; V gene: TRBV27; CDR3 DNA: TGTGCCAGCAGTTTATCAGGACAGTTAACGGAAGATGAGCAGTTCTTC; CDR3 protein: CASSLSGQLTEDEQFF
J gene: TRBJ2-1; clone size: -; D gene: TRBD2; V gene: TRBV18; CDR3 DNA: TGTGCCAGCTCGGTTCTAGCGGGAGATTCGTACAATGAGCAGTTCTTC; CDR3 protein: CASSVLAGDSYNEQFF
J gene: TRBJ1-5; clone size: -; D gene: TRBD1; V gene: TRBV6-1; CDR3 DNA: TGTGCCAGCAGCCAACAGGGGAACCAGCCCCAGCATTTT; CDR3 protein: CASSQQGNQPQHF
J gene: TRBJ2-7; clone size: -; D gene: TRBD2; V gene: TRBV28; CDR3 DNA: TGTGCCAGCTCCAGACTAGCGGGGACCTACGAGCAGTACTTC; CDR3 protein: CASSRLAGTYEQYF
J gene: TRBJ2-1; clone size: few; D gene: TRBD2; V gene: TRBV11-1; CDR3 DNA: TGTGCCAGCAGATCCCGTAGCGGGCCTTACAATGAGCAGTTCTTC; CDR3 protein: CASRSRSGPYNEQFF
J gene: TRBJ2-5; clone size: -; D gene: TRBD2; V gene: TRBV7-6; CDR3 DNA: TGTGCCAGCAGCTCAGCACCTCTAGCGGATTCGTACCAAGAGACCCAGTACTTC; CDR3 protein: CASSSAPLADSYQETQYF
J gene: TRBJ1-1; clone size: -; D gene: -; V gene: TRBV5-6; CDR3 DNA: TGTGCCAGCAGCTTTCTTCAGGGTTCCACTGAAGCTTTCTTT; CDR3 protein: CASSFLQGSTEAFF
J gene: TRBJ2-4; clone size: -; D gene: -; V gene: TRBV23-1; CDR3 DNA: TGCGCCAGCACCGGGACTTTCAAAAACATTCAGTACTTC; CDR3 protein: CASTGTFKNIQYF
J gene: TRBJ2-7; clone size: -; D gene: -; V gene: TRBV5-4; CDR3 DNA: TGTGCCAGCAGCTCCCCATACGAGCAGTACTTC; CDR3 protein: CASSSPYEQYF
J gene: TRBJ2-7; clone size: once; D gene: TRBD2; V gene: TRBV5-4; CDR3 DNA: TGTGCCAGCACCCGGTCGGGACTAGCGGGCTCCTACGAGCAGTACTTC; CDR3 protein: CASTRSGLAGSYEQYF
J gene: TRBJ2-7; clone size: -; D gene: TRBD2; V gene: TRBV27; CDR3 DNA: TGTGCCAGCAGGAGGACTAGCGGGACCTCCTACGAGCAGTACTTC; CDR3 protein: CASRRTSGTSYEQYF
J gene: TRBJ1-1; clone size: -; D gene: -; V gene: TRBV27; CDR3 DNA: TGTGCCAGCAGTCTATCGGGACACCTTTGGACTGAAGCTTTCTTT; CDR3 protein: CASSLSGHLWTEAFF
J gene: TRBJ2-5; clone size: -; D gene: -; V gene: TRBV5-1; CDR3 DNA: TGCGCCAGCAGCTTGGGGGTCGGGGGTGCAAGAGAGACCCAGTACTTC; CDR3 protein: CASSLGVGGARETQYF
J gene: TRBJ2-1; clone size: -; D gene: -; V gene: TRBV6-1; CDR3 DNA: TGTGCCAGCAGCCAAGAGGGATCCGGTCGGGAGCAGTTCTTC; CDR3 protein: CASSQEGSGREQFF